This passage covers 21 T cell receptor beta chains from one sample sequenced in a study of blood T cell repertoires in COVID-19. Clones were read by immunoSEQ multiplex PCR, and TCRdb kept only the in-frame ones, dropping some. The sample shows about 410,000 clones, over 75% of them seen only once. Sequenced: peripheral blood. These receptors came from a woman aged 40 to 49 with COVID-19, enrolled during active disease.

The chain employs TRBV7-2 and TRBJ1-1; weak D call: TRBD1 (5 bases). The germline V gene encodes CDR1 SGHTA and CDR2 FQGNSA. This CDR3 has 19 residues. The V end lost 2 bases, the J end lost 2 bases, and 24 bases lay between the germline ends. CDR3 loop: CASSLMGGRGMGLNTEAFF. The DNA for the CDR3 is TGTGCCAGCAGCTTAATGGGGGGTCGGGGAATGGGGCTAAACACTGAAGCTTTCTTT.

This chain links TRBV4-1 with TRBJ2-2, with a possible D match to TRBD2 (7 bases). The germline CDR1 and CDR2 sequences are MGHRA and YSYEKL. The CDR3 runs to 16 residues. The ends were cut back, 1 base at V and 4 bases at J, with 13 bases in the middle. The CDR3 loop is CASSQGGGPSTGELFF. DNA for the CDR3: TGCGCCAGCAGCCAAGGGGGGGGGCCCTCCACCGGGGAGCTGTTTTTT.

The genes are TRBV2 and TRBJ1-1, with 11 bases fitting TRBD1. The CDR3 loop spans 15 amino acids. After removal of 6 bases from V and 7 bases from J, the junction contained 10 bases not matched to a gene. The germline CDR1 and CDR2 sequences are SNHLY and FYNNEI. Here the CDR3 DNA reads TGTGCCAGCAGACCCAGGACAGGGGGCGGGGATGAAGCTTTCTTT. As protein: CASRPRTGGGDEAFF.

The chain employs TRBV14 and TRBJ1-2; D is unresolved. Trimming cost V 1 base and J 3 bases, with 9 bases left between them. Germline V gene sequence: CDR1 SGHDN, CDR2 FVKESK. The CDR3 consists of 14 residues. The DNA of the CDR3 is TGTGCCAGCAGCCAAGGGCTGGGCTACTATGGCTACACCTTC. It is translated as CASSQGLGYYGYTF.

The V call is TRBV6-5, the J call TRBJ1-5, with 9 bases fitting TRBD1. The V gene's germline CDR1 is MNHEY and CDR2 SVGAGI. Germline trimming cut 8 bases from V and 0 bases from J; bases unmatched to any gene: 5. The CDR3 contains 15 residues. CDR3 sequence reads: CASGQGLYSNQPQHF. In DNA form, the CDR3 reads TGTGCCAGCGGACAGGGGCTATATAGCAATCAGCCCCAGCATTTT.

Points on this clone: This may be a read error: a much more frequent sequence differs by one nucleotide. The chain is built from TRBV7-9 and TRBJ1-1, with TRBD1 matching over 7 bases. Trimming removed 5 bases from V and 0 bases from J; junction bases left unmatched: 0. Germline V gene lookup returns CDR1 SEHNR and CDR2 FQNEAQ (reference sequence). The CDR3 loop spans 13 amino acids. The CDR3 DNA reads as TGTGCCAGCAGCGACAGGGTGAACACTGAAGCTTTCTTT. It translates to CASSDRVNTEAFF.

The chain couples TRBV6-5 to TRBJ1-3; no clear D. CDR1 MNHEY and CDR2 SVGAGI come from the germline V gene. The CDR3 extends over 13 amino acids. V dropped 2 bases and J dropped 4 bases, with 6 bases sitting between them. The CDR3: CASSYTRGNTIYF. DNA of the CDR3: TGTGCCAGCAGTTACACTCGCGGAAACACCATATATTTT.

The rearrangement uses TRBV30 and TRBJ2-2, with unresolved D. Per the germline V gene, CDR1 is GTSNPN and CDR2 is SVGIG (reference sequence). The CDR3 has 15 amino acids. Trimming took 3 bases from V and 6 from J, leaving 17 bases between them. For the CDR3, the DNA is TGTGCCTGGAGAGCTCAGTCCCTACTATCCGGGGAGCTGTTTTTT. Translated: CAWRAQSLLSGELFF.

The gene calls are TRBV20-1 and TRBJ1-5, with D uncertain. Germline CDR1 is DFQATT and CDR2 is SNEGSKA (reference sequence). This CDR3 has 13 amino acids. Trimming removed 3 bases at V and 6 bases at J, with 12 bases between. Here the CDR3 reads CSASVIFGQPQHF. The CDR3 nucleotides read TGCAGTGCTAGTGTTATTTTCGGTCAGCCCCAGCATTTT.

This sequence joins TRBV29-1 and TRBJ2-1; D perhaps matches TRBD1 (5 bases). In germline, CDR1 is SQVTM, CDR2 ANQGSEA. Trimming took off 7 bases at V and 5 bases at J, with 12 bases between the two ends. The CDR3 totals 12 residues. The DNA for the CDR3 is TGCAGCGGCCTAGGGGCGAACAATGAGCAGTTCTTC. This codes for CSGLGANNEQFF.

V usage is TRBV5-5 and J usage is TRBJ1-1; 7 bases agree with TRBD1. This CDR3 has 13 amino acids. CDR1 is SGHKS and CDR2 is YYEKEE in the germline V gene (reference sequence). V lost 1 base, J lost 7 bases, and 4 bases stayed unmatched. This CDR3 is CASSLNRDSEAFF. CDR3 nucleotide sequence: TGTGCCAGCAGCTTGAACCGGGACAGTGAAGCTTTCTTT.

This clone was seen once. Other DNA sequences in this specimen translate into the identical CDR3. The chain recombines TRBV12-3 or TRBV12-4 with TRBJ2-7; the match to TRBD2 covers 7 bases. J lost 3 bases, V lost 1 base, and 0 bases had no gene match. CDR3 size: 13 residues. The CDR3: CASSLGGSYEQYF. The CDR3 coding sequence is TGTGCCAGCAGTTTAGGCGGGAGCTACGAGCAGTACTTC.

This clone was picked up one time. The chain's CDR3 is CASFLSGRGPRNQPQHF. CDR3 sequence (DNA): TGTGCCAGCTTCCTCTCGGGCAGAGGGCCTCGCAATCAGCCCCAGCATTTT. V usage is TRBV28 and J usage is TRBJ1-5, with D unresolved. Germline V lookup: CDR1 MDHEN, CDR2 SYDVKM. The CDR3 consists of 17 residues. The V end was cut by 8 bases, the J end by 2 bases, with 22 bases between.

This rearrangement joins TRBV12-5 to TRBJ1-5, with a weak D call TRBD1 (6 bases). This CDR3 spans 14 amino acids. V gave up 7 bases and J gave up 7 bases, with 17 bases separating them. CDR1 is LGHNT and CDR2 is FRNRAP in the germline V gene. CDR3 sequence: CASVLDSTAQPQHF. The CDR3 nucleotides are TGTGCTAGTGTCCTGGACAGTACGGCCCAGCCCCAGCATTTT.

J is TRBJ1-1 and V is TRBV15; the D is unclear. Deletions cut 5 bases from V and 7 bases from J, with 11 bases between. CDR1 is LNHNV, CDR2 YYDKDF, per germline (reference sequence). The length of the CDR3 is 12 residues. CDR3 in amino acids: CATSASGDEAFF. The DNA for the CDR3 is TGTGCCACCAGCGCGTCGGGAGATGAAGCTTTCTTT.

CDR3 nucleotide sequence: TGTGCCAGCAGCCCACAGGGGGCGCTTGGAAACACCATATATTTT. It yields the protein CASSPQGALGNTIYF. The chain employs TRBV28 and TRBJ1-3, with TRBD1 matching over 9 bases. From germline, CDR1 is MDHEN and CDR2 SYDVKM. V shed 6 bases, J shed 3 bases, and the junction held 6 bases outside the gene matches. This CDR3 is 15 amino acids long.

The rearrangement links TRBV7-9 to TRBJ1-4; D is unresolved. V dropped 5 bases and J dropped 4 bases, with 14 bases sitting between them. The CDR3 has 15 amino acids. The germline V gene has CDR1 SEHNR and CDR2 FQNEAQ (reference sequence). For the CDR3, the DNA is TGTGCCAGCAGCATGGCCGCGGGCGGTAATGAAAAACTGTTTTTT. It is translated as CASSMAAGGNEKLFF.

The chain employs TRBV19 and TRBJ1-2; 7 bases are shared with TRBD1. V lost 5 bases and J lost 5; bases outside the gene matches: 8. The CDR3 totals 14 residues. Germline V CDR1 and CDR2: LNHDA, SQIVND (reference sequence). The CDR3 here is CASSPGDRPYGYTF. The CDR3 nucleotides read TGTGCCAGTAGTCCTGGGGACAGACCTTATGGCTACACCTTC.

This chain links TRBV23-1 with TRBJ2-1, with D maybe TRBD2 (5 bases). TRBV23-1 is an ORF, and what it does is uncertain. V was cut by 4 bases and J by 10 bases, with 20 bases left in between. This CDR3 comprises 15 residues. The CDR3 sequence: CASSRALRGIWEQFF. The CDR3 nucleotides are TGCGCCAGCAGTCGAGCCCTACGAGGGATATGGGAGCAGTTCTTC.

The chain has TRBV28 and TRBJ2-3; tentative D call: TRBD1 (6 bases). Per germline, CDR1 MDHEN and CDR2 SYDVKM. There are 12 residues in the CDR3. Trimming removed 5 bases from V and 4 bases from J, with 7 bases in between. The CDR3 loop is CASSTGPDTQYF. CDR3 DNA sequence: TGTGCCAGCAGTACAGGGCCAGATACGCAGTATTTT. The complete variable domain, with remaining parts taken from reference TRBV28 and TRBJ2-3, reads DVKVTQSSRYLVKRTGEKVFLECVQDMDHENMFWYRQDPGLGLRLIYFSYDVKMKEKGDIPEGYSVSREKKERFSLILESASTNQTSMYLCASSTGPDTQYFGPGTRLTVL.

This chain connects TRBV4-1 to TRBJ2-2; tentative D call: TRBD2 (5 bases). V dropped 2 bases and J dropped 6 bases, with 13 bases sitting between them. Germline-derived CDR1 and CDR2 are MGHRA and YSYEKL. The CDR3 length is 15 residues. The DNA for the CDR3 is TGCGCCAGCAGCCAACGGACCGGACTGGCCGGGGAGCTGTTTTTT. Translated, it gives CASSQRTGLAGELFF.